This T cell receptor beta chain derives from a study of shared T cell receptors in the human thymus. The germline V gene has CDR1 SGHKS and CDR2 YYEKEE (reference sequence). The CDR3 extends over 14 amino acids. Trimming stripped 3 bases from V and 9 bases from J, with 16 bases between. Sequencing was performed with immunoSEQ multiplex PCR; in TCRdb, only in-frame clones are kept and a portion is missing. This sample carries about 730,000 clones, approximately 83% of them seen once, and the ten largest clones take roughly 0.01%. This sample also belongs to another study, concerning human thymus T cells. That work adds: Corrective cardiac surgery supplied the resected thymus tissue. Related research reported highly overlapping thymic repertoires among unrelated individuals.

The material sequenced was thymocytes. The receptor was derived from a girl under three years old with a congenital heart defect. This sequence joins TRBV5-5 and TRBJ2-1; D is possibly TRBD2 (5 bases). Written as DNA, the CDR3 is TGTGCCAGCAGCTGGCGACATACTAGTCGTGAGCAGTTCTTC. It is translated as CASSWRHTSREQFF.